The 18 T cell receptor beta chains in this list originate from one sample, sequenced in a study of blood T cell repertoires in COVID-19. Clones were sequenced by immunoSEQ multiplex PCR, and TCRdb holds only the in-frame ones, with some missing. The sample has about 100,000 clones; about nine tenths are singletons. The sample was peripheral blood. These receptor sequences come from a man in his forties or fifties with active COVID-19.

This chain joins TRBV5-1 and TRBJ2-2; 8 bases match TRBD2. The V gene's germline CDR1 is SGHRS and CDR2 YFSETQ. This CDR3 comprises 16 residues. The V and J ends lost 3 bases and 0 bases, in that order; junction bases with no gene match: 4. CDR3 residues: CASSSGRGANTGELFF. The CDR3, as DNA: TGCGCCAGCAGCTCAGGGCGGGGGGCGAACACCGGGGAGCTGTTTTTT. Full variable domain (remainder filled in from reference TRBV5-1 and TRBJ2-2): KAGVTQTPRYLIKTRGQQVTLSCSPISGHRSVSWYQQTPGQGLQFLFEYFSETQRNKGNFPGRFSGRQFSNSRSEMNVSTLELGDSALYLCASSSGRGANTGELFFGEGSRLTVL.

This clone appeared a single time. The genes are TRBV3-1 (or the pseudogene TRBV3-2) and TRBJ1-2, with a possible D match to TRBD1 (6 bases). The CDR3 sequence is 14 residues long. Germline CDR1 and CDR2: LGHDT and YNNKEL (reference sequence). The V and J ends lost 0 bases and 7 bases respectively, with 12 bases between them. CDR3 residues: CASSQDVGAGGYTF. The CDR3 nucleotides read TGTGCCAGCAGCCAAGATGTGGGGGCGGGTGGCTACACCTTC.

The DNA for the CDR3 is TGTGCCAGCAGTTTAACACCTGTCTATGGCTACACCTTC. Protein product: CASSLTPVYGYTF. This chain joins TRBV12-3 or TRBV12-4 and TRBJ1-2, with D hard to call. The V end was cut by 2 bases, the J end by 4 bases, with 8 bases between. The CDR3 spans 13 residues.

This chain joins TRBV4-2 and TRBJ1-4; D gene uncertain. Germline V gives CDR1 LGHNA, CDR2 YNFKEQ. The V end was cut by 3 bases, the J end by 0 bases, with 11 bases between. The CDR3 covers 16 residues. This CDR3 reads CASSQSSQATNEKLFF. The CDR3 nucleotides read TGTGCCAGCAGCCAGAGTAGCCAAGCAACTAATGAAAAACTGTTTTTT.

V gene TRBV19 combines with J gene TRBJ2-3, with a weak D call TRBD1 (5 bases). This CDR3 is 17 amino acids long. The ends were cut back, 1 base at V and 5 bases at J, with 19 bases in the middle. Per the germline V gene, CDR1 is LNHDA and CDR2 is SQIVND (reference sequence). The CDR3 region has the DNA TGTGCCAGTAGTATAGGAAGGACGGGCAGGGAAGGAGATACGCAGTATTTT. Its translation is CASSIGRTGREGDTQYF.

This chain joins TRBV24-1 and TRBJ1-5; D is uncertain. Trimming took off 2 bases at V and 1 base at J, with 8 bases between the two ends. Per germline, CDR1 KGHDR and CDR2 SFDVKD. This CDR3 contains 15 residues. CDR3 sequence: CATSDSGPSNQPQHF. The CDR3 DNA reads as TGTGCCACCAGTGATTCAGGCCCCAGCAATCAGCCCCAGCATTTT.

The chain joins TRBV18 to TRBJ2-7; 7 positions match TRBD2. CDR1 is KGHSH, CDR2 LQKENI, per germline. J was trimmed by 2 bases and V by 3 bases; bases with no gene match: 4. The CDR3 is 14 amino acids. This chain's CDR3 is CASSPSGTTYEQYV. The CDR3 DNA sequence: TGTGCCAGCTCACCCTCCGGGACTACCTACGAGCAGTACGTC.

The chain recombines TRBV5-5 with TRBJ2-1; 8 positions agree with TRBD2. The CDR3 has 16 residues. With 3 bases clipped from V and 7 bases from J, the junction kept 12 bases outside the gene matches. CDR1 and CDR2 from the germline V gene are SGHKS and YYEKEE (reference sequence). DNA of the CDR3: TGTGCCAGCAGCTCCCTTAGGGGTAGCGGGGTTAATGAGCAGTTCTTC. Translated, it gives CASSSLRGSGVNEQFF.

V is TRBV19 and J is TRBJ2-2, with a possible D match to TRBD2 (6 bases). CDR1 and CDR2 from the germline V gene are LNHDA and SQIVND (reference sequence). This CDR3 region has 15 residues. V was cut by 1 base and J by 7 bases, with 13 bases left in between. This CDR3 reads CASSIVAGQGGELFF. Written as DNA, the CDR3 is TGTGCCAGTAGTATAGTGGCGGGGCAAGGCGGGGAGCTGTTTTTT.

J is TRBJ2-7 and V is TRBV11-3; TRBD1 aligns across 7 bases. Looked up from germline, CDR1 is SGHNT and CDR2 is YENEEA. The J segment lost 6 bases and the V segment lost 5 bases, leaving 4 bases of the junction unmatched. This CDR3 comprises 12 residues. The CDR3 DNA reads as TGTGCCAGCAGCCTAACAGGGGCCGAGCAGTACGTC. It translates to CASSLTGAEQYV.

The chain has TRBV6-5 and TRBJ2-7, with 10 bases that match TRBD1. V gave up 7 bases and J gave up 3 bases; unmatched junction bases: 3. The length of the CDR3 is 13 residues. CDR1 is MNHEY, CDR2 SVGAGI, per germline. The DNA of the CDR3 is TGTGCCAGCACGAGGGACAGGGGCTACGAGCAGTACGTC. Its translation: CASTRDRGYEQYV.

The CDR3 protein is CASSSSGGIVPQHF. In DNA form, the CDR3 reads TGTGCCAGCAGCTCCTCGGGGGGTATAGTGCCCCAGCATTTT. This chain joins TRBV5-8 and TRBJ1-5; TRBD1 might be the D (5 bases). V gave up 3 bases and J gave up 9 bases, with 16 bases separating them. Looked up from germline, CDR1 is SGHTS and CDR2 is YDEGEE. The length of the CDR3 is 14 residues.

This chain joins TRBV7-9 and TRBJ2-1; possible D gene TRBD2, 6 bases. The CDR3 consists of 12 residues. CDR1 is SEHNR and CDR2 is FQNEAQ in the germline V gene (reference sequence). Trimming cost V 3 bases and J 9 bases, with 9 bases left between them. The CDR3 region is CASSFGGPEQFF. The CDR3 DNA follows: TGTGCCAGCAGCTTCGGGGGTCCTGAGCAGTTCTTC.

This clone occurred once. The chain is built from TRBV19 and TRBJ1-5, with D perhaps matching TRBD1 (6 bases). V was clipped by 6 bases and J by 3 bases, with 18 bases between them. CDR1 is LNHDA and CDR2 is SQIVND in the germline V gene (reference sequence). The CDR3 consists of 16 residues. The CDR3 here is CASRTPGKGDNQPQHF. The CDR3 DNA sequence: TGTGCCAGTAGGACACCTGGCAAGGGGGACAATCAGCCCCAGCATTTT.

The V gene is TRBV14, the J gene TRBJ2-1, with D tentatively TRBD2 (5 bases). Trimming shortened V by 1 base and J by 10 bases, and 11 bases separated the two germline ends. The CDR3 loop spans 13 amino acids. Germline V CDR1 and CDR2: SGHDN, FVKESK. The CDR3 DNA is TGTGCCAGCAGCCAAGCCCTCCAGCGGGAGCAGTTCTTC. Translated, it gives CASSQALQREQFF.

The chain is built from TRBV12-3 or TRBV12-4 and TRBJ1-2; possible D gene TRBD1, 5 bases. V lost 5 bases, J lost 7 bases, and 14 bases lay in between. The CDR3 runs to 13 residues. DNA for the CDR3: TGTGCCAGCAGTCCCCACCTCAGGGCTGGCTACACCTTC. It translates to CASSPHLRAGYTF.

The rearrangement links TRBV5-1 to TRBJ2-1; the D is unclear. CDR3 length equals 13 residues. CDR1 SGHRS and CDR2 YFSETQ come from the germline V gene. Trimming took 0 bases from V and 7 from J, leaving 8 bases between them. CDR3 nucleotide sequence: TGCGCCAGCAGCTTGGGGCTCCTGAATGAGCAGTTCTTC. Amino acid sequence: CASSLGLLNEQFF.

This rearrangement joins TRBV19 to TRBJ2-4; D unclear. The CDR3 runs to 16 residues. Germline CDR1 and CDR2: LNHDA and SQIVND (reference sequence). V gave up 1 base and J gave up 0 bases, with 10 bases separating them. Here the CDR3 reads CASSIGVRLAKNIQYF. CDR3 DNA sequence: TGTGCCAGTAGTATAGGGGTGAGGCTAGCCAAAAACATTCAGTACTTC.